These 18 T cell receptor beta chains were sequenced from one sample in a study of T cells after yellow fever vaccination. TCRdb processed the 5' RACE reads anew with MiXCR; each CDR3 protein has one entry. The sample shows 250,000 to 350,000 distinct CDR3 sequences, 7.5% to 9% of them seen only once. This specimen consisted of CD4+ T cells sorted from PBMCs, obtained 5 days after the yellow fever booster vaccination. The receptor set was obtained from a man between 18 and 35 years old who received the YFV17D yellow fever vaccine.

This clonotype has a handful of counts. The chain carries TRBV7-2 and TRBJ2-5; D not certain. CDR1 is SGHTA and CDR2 is FQGNSA in the germline V gene. The CDR3 has 13 amino acids. Trimming stripped 5 bases from V and 4 bases from J, with 11 bases between. The CDR3 sequence is CASSRKDRETQYF. DNA of the CDR3: TGTGCCAGCAGCCGGAAAGATCGAGAGACCCAGTACTTC.

This sequence joins TRBV24-1 and TRBJ2-2, with 10 bases lining up with TRBD1. The CDR3 has 17 amino acids. The germline V gene encodes CDR1 KGHDR and CDR2 SFDVKD. V gave up 1 base and J gave up 4 bases; unmatched junction bases: 5. The CDR3 DNA sequence: TGTGCCACCAGTGATTTTGTCGGGACAGGGGTCACCGGGGAGCTGTTTTTT. It codes for CATSDFVGTGVTGELFF.

This clonotype occurred many times. J is TRBJ1-5 and V is TRBV20-1; maybe TRBD1 (6 bases). Germline CDR1 DFQATT, CDR2 SNEGSKA (reference sequence). The CDR3 is made up of 13 amino acids. V shed 0 bases and J shed 7 bases, with 10 bases lying between them. The CDR3, as DNA: TGCAGTGCTAGAGAACAGGGAAACCAGCCCCAGCATTTT. Its translation: CSAREQGNQPQHF.

There are a few counts of this clonotype. This chain connects TRBV7-3 to TRBJ2-2; the D gene is possibly TRBD1 (5 bases). V was pared by 0 bases and J by 4 bases, with 9 bases between. Germline CDR1 is SGHTA and CDR2 is FQGTGA. There are 15 residues in the CDR3. CDR3 nucleotides: TGTGCCAGCAGCTTAACGGGGCGCTTCACCGGGGAGCTGTTTTTT. It is translated as CASSLTGRFTGELFF.

The rearrangement joins TRBV7-9 to TRBJ1-5; the D is unclear. Trimming took 8 bases from V and 0 from J, leaving 11 bases between them. Per germline, CDR1 SEHNR and CDR2 FQNEAQ (reference sequence). The CDR3 extends over 14 amino acids. The CDR3 DNA reads as TGTGCCAGCTGTGAGGGTGATAGCAATCAGCCCCAGCATTTT. Encoded protein: CASCEGDSNQPQHF.

The J gene is TRBJ2-7, the V gene TRBV9; the D gene could be TRBD1 or TRBD2 (5 bases each). The CDR3 sequence is 16 residues long. CDR1 is SGDLS and CDR2 is YYNGEE in the germline V gene. Trimming took 3 bases from V and 1 from J, leaving 17 bases between them. CDR3 sequence (DNA): TGTGCCAGCAGCGCGGGACCACAGGCCCCGTCCTACGAGCAGTACTTC. Protein sequence: CASSAGPQAPSYEQYF.

In this sample, this clonotype turned up a few times. The CDR3 protein is CASSQDRGTSGADTQYF. The CDR3, as DNA: TGTGCCAGCAGCCAAGATAGGGGGACTAGCGGGGCCGATACGCAGTATTTT. The gene calls are TRBV3-1 and TRBJ2-3; TRBD2 matches at 13 bases. V shed 0 bases, J shed 6 bases, and the junction held 6 bases outside the gene matches. Germline CDR1 is LGHDT and CDR2 is YNNKEL (reference sequence). CDR3 length: 17 amino acids.

This clonotype was observed at least ten times. The chain combines TRBV4-2 with TRBJ2-7, with 9 bases lining up with TRBD2. Germline assignment: CDR1 LGHNA and CDR2 YNFKEQ. The CDR3 length is 15 residues. V lost 4 bases, J lost 3 bases, and 7 bases stayed unmatched. In nucleotides, the CDR3 is TGTGCCAGCAGCCTCGGGACTAGCCCACTCTACGAGCAGTACGTC. It yields the protein CASSLGTSPLYEQYV.

The rearrangement uses TRBV20-1 and TRBJ1-5, with D hard to call. The CDR3 spans 14 residues. Germline CDR1 reads DFQATT; CDR2 reads SNEGSKA (reference sequence). V was trimmed by 5 bases and J by 9 bases, leaving 20 bases between them. For the CDR3, the DNA is TGCAGTGCTGCCCCAAACAGTGGACTGGGGCCCCAGCATTTT. Translation: CSAAPNSGLGPQHF.

There are a few counts of this clonotype. V usage is TRBV20-1 and J usage is TRBJ1-3; D uncertain. Germline V gives CDR1 DFQATT, CDR2 SNEGSKA (reference sequence). V was trimmed by 2 bases and J by 7 bases, leaving 12 bases between them. This CDR3 comprises 13 residues. Written as DNA, the CDR3 is TGCAGTGCTAGATGGCCGGGAGCGAACACCATATATTTT. This gives the protein CSARWPGANTIYF.

This clonotype was seen at least ten times. V and J are TRBV4-1 and TRBJ2-1; no definite D call. The CDR3 spans 20 residues. Trimming removed 0 bases at V and 0 bases at J, with 21 bases between. The germline V gene encodes CDR1 MGHRA and CDR2 YSYEKL. For the CDR3, the DNA is TGCGCCAGCAGCCAAGATACCCCCACCGGACGGCTAAGCTCCTACAATGAGCAGTTCTTC. Translating it yields CASSQDTPTGRLSSYNEQFF.

The V gene is TRBV29-1, the J gene TRBJ1-1, with a tentative D call TRBD1 (6 bases). Looked up from germline, CDR1 is SQVTM and CDR2 is ANQGSEA. Trimming removed 6 bases at V and 1 base at J, with 15 bases between. The CDR3 has 14 amino acids. The CDR3 reads CSVTPGHRNTEAFF. DNA for the CDR3: TGCAGCGTGACTCCGGGACATAGGAACACTGAAGCTTTCTTT. The whole variable domain, remainder taken from reference TRBV29-1 and TRBJ1-1, is SAVISQKPSRDICQRGTSLTIQCQVDSQVTMMFWYRQQPGQSLTLIATANQGSEATYESGFVIDKFPISRPNLTFSTLTVSNMSPEDSSIYLCSVTPGHRNTEAFFGQGTRLTVV.

The V gene is TRBV2, the J gene TRBJ1-6; possibly TRBD1 for D (5 bases). This CDR3 has 16 amino acids. Germline V gene data show CDR1 as SNHLY and CDR2 as FYNNEI. V lost 6 bases and J lost 8, with 20 bases in between. CDR3 residues: CASRIPGRSGDSPLHF. The CDR3 bases are TGTGCCAGCAGGATTCCGGGACGGTCTGGTGATTCACCCCTCCACTTT.

This clonotype occurred many times. This sequence joins TRBV6-2 or TRBV6-3 and TRBJ1-6; D is unclear. V shed 5 bases and J shed 7 bases, with 12 bases lying between them. The CDR3 extends over 14 amino acids. Per the germline V gene, CDR1 is MNHEY and CDR2 is SVGEGT. In DNA, the CDR3 is TGTGCCAGCAGTCGACACGGTAGGAATTCACCCCTCCACTTT. Protein: CASSRHGRNSPLHF.

This clonotype was counted a few times. Its ends do not fully match the called genes, so a read error is possible. The chain couples TRBV25-1 to TRBJ2-7; D is unclear. Germline V gene sequence: CDR1 MGHDK, CDR2 SYGVNS. The CDR3 length is 11 residues. CDR3 bases: TGTGCCAGCAGTGAATTGGGAAAACAAATCTTC. Translation: CASSELGKQIF.

This clonotype occurred many times. The rearrangement uses TRBV5-4 and TRBJ2-2; D perhaps matches TRBD2 (6 bases). Germline V gene lookup returns CDR1 SGHNT and CDR2 YYREEE (reference sequence). The CDR3 is made up of 14 amino acids. Trimming cost V 2 bases and J 6 bases, with 11 bases left between them. The CDR3 region is CASSLPGDSGELFF. The CDR3 DNA reads TGTGCCAGCAGCTTACCGGGGGATTCCGGGGAGCTGTTTTTT. The full variable domain, its missing parts supplied by reference TRBV5-4 and TRBJ2-2, is ETGVTQSPTHLIKTRGQQVTLRCSSQSGHNTVSWYQQALGQGPQFIFQYYREEENGRGNFPPRFSGLQFPNYSSELNVNALELDDSALYLCASSLPGDSGELFFGEGSRLTVL.

The rearrangement uses TRBV6-5 and TRBJ2-5; D call uncertain. The germline CDR1 and CDR2 sequences are MNHEY and SVGAGI. Trimming cost V 2 bases and J 4 bases, with 20 bases left between them. The CDR3 length is 17 residues. The CDR3 sequence is CASSYLSPRVSSETQYF. CDR3 coding DNA: TGTGCCAGCAGTTACCTAAGTCCTAGGGTATCATCAGAGACCCAGTACTTC.

This sequence joins TRBV4-2 and TRBJ2-3, with D tentatively TRBD2 (6 bases). Germline-derived CDR1 and CDR2 are LGHNA and YNFKEQ. Trimming left V 6 bases short and J 3 bases short, with 19 bases between. This CDR3 is built from 16 residues. The CDR3 here is CASRGTEGSATDTQYF. CDR3 nucleotide sequence: TGTGCCAGCAGGGGGACGGAGGGATCCGCGACAGATACGCAGTATTTT.